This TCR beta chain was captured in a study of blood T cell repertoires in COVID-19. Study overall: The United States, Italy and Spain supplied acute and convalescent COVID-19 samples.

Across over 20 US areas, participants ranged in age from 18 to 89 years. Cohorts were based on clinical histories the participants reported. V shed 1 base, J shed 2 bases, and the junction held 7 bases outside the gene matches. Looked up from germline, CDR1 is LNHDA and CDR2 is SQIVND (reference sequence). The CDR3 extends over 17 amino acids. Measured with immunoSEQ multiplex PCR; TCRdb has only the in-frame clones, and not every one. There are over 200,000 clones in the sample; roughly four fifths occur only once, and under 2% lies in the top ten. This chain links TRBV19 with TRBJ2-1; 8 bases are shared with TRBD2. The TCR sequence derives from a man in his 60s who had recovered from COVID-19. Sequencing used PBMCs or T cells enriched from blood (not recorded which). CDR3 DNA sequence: TGTGCCAGTAGTATAGGGACGGGGGGGGCCACCTACAATGAGCAGTTCTTC. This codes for CASSIGTGGATYNEQFF.